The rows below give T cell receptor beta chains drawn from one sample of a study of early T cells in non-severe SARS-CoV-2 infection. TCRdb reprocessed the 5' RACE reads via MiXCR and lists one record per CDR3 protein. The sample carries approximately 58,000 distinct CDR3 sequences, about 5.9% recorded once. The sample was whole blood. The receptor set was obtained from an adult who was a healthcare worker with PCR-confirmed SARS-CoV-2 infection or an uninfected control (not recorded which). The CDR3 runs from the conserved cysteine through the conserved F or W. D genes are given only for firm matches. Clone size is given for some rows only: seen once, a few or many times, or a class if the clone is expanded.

TGCAGCGCCTTGAGAGCGGGGGTTGCAGATACGCAGTATTTT CSALRAGVADTQYF TRBV29-1 many TRBD2 TRBJ2-3
TGCGCCAGCAGATCACTCTTGAGCTCCTACAATGAGCAGTTCTTC CASRSLLSSYNEQFF TRBV4-1 many . TRBJ2-1
TGCGCCAGCAGTGAGGGGACGGGAAAGTCTTTCTTT CASSEGTGKSFF TRBV10-2 . . TRBJ1-1
TGTGCCAGCAGCTTTGGGATTTCGGGCGAGCAGTACTTC CASSFGISGEQYF TRBV11-3 many . TRBJ2-7
TGTGCCAGTAGTATGCCCTCGGGGGCGGGACCCTTGGAGCAGTACTTC CASSMPSGAGPLEQYF TRBV19 many . TRBJ2-7
TGTGCCAGCGTGCTAACGAGGAACACTGAAGCTTTCTTT CASVLTRNTEAFF TRBV7-2 many . TRBJ1-1
TGTGCCTGGAGTGCAAACTCGCCCGTAGGGCCCCAGCATTTT CAWSANSPVGPQHF TRBV30 few . TRBJ1-5
TGTGCCAGCAGCTTACAATCAGGGGTTAATGGAAAACTGTTTTTT CASSLQSGVNGKLFF TRBV7-9 . . TRBJ1-4
TGTGCCAGCAGCTTAGTCGGAGTGGGAGCGGGGATCACAGATACGCAGTATTTT CASSLVGVGAGITDTQYF TRBV7-2 . TRBD2 TRBJ2-3
TGCGCCAGCAGCTTTGGTAGCGGGGGGGCCCTGAACATTCAGTACTTC CASSFGSGGALNIQYF TRBV5-1 few TRBD2 TRBJ2-4
TGTGCCAGCAGTTTAGAGTTGGGAGCCGAAGCTTTCTTT CASSLELGAEAFF TRBV12-3/TRBV12-4 . . TRBJ1-1
TGTGCCAGCAGTTACCTCAGGGGCACAGATACGCAGTATTTT CASSYLRGTDTQYF TRBV6-5 many . TRBJ2-3
TGTGCCTGGAGTCAGGACAGGGTAAACTATGGCTACACCTTC CAWSQDRVNYGYTF TRBV30 . TRBD1 TRBJ1-2